Listed here are 23 T cell receptor beta chains from one sample, sequenced in a study of Ad26.COV2.S vaccination and SARS-CoV-2 variants. Produced via immunoSEQ multiplex PCR; TCRdb's table is partial and in-frame only. The table shows approximately 150,000 clones, with just over 85% occurring only once. Material: peripheral blood, obtained after recovery from COVID-19. These receptors originate from a human donor who had recovered from COVID-19.

The CDR3 loop reads CASSWDRVNKSPLHF. The CDR3, as DNA: TGTGCCAGCAGTTGGGACAGGGTGAACAAATCACCCCTCCACTTT. The chain employs TRBV28 and TRBJ1-6; the match to TRBD1 covers 9 bases. The CDR3 is 15 residues long. J lost 10 bases, V lost 4 bases, and 8 bases had no gene match. Germline V gene lookup returns CDR1 MDHEN and CDR2 SYDVKM.

The V and J genes are TRBV30 and TRBJ2-7, with TRBD1 matching 8 bases. Germline V gene lookup returns CDR1 GTSNPN and CDR2 SVGIG (reference sequence). The CDR3 spans 15 residues. Trimming took 7 bases from V and 3 from J; bases not matched to a gene: 14. The CDR3 loop is CALEGQEGLGYEQYF. DNA for the CDR3: TGTGCCTTGGAGGGACAGGAGGGGCTCGGCTACGAGCAGTACTTC. Full variable domain (outside the CDR3, taken from reference TRBV30 and TRBJ2-7): SQTIHQWPATLVQPVGSPLSLECTVEGTSNPNLYWYRQAAGRGLQLLFYSVGIGQISSEVPQNLSASRPQDRQFILSSKKLLLSDSGFYLCALEGQEGLGYEQYFGPGTRLTVT.

The rearrangement links TRBV15 to TRBJ2-2; D tentatively reads TRBD1 or TRBD2 (6 bases each). The germline gives CDR1 LNHNV, CDR2 YYDKDF (reference sequence). Trimming left V 4 bases short and J 5 bases short, with 11 bases between. The CDR3 contains 14 residues. CDR3 DNA sequence: TGTGCCACCAGCACTTGGGGGGCTACCGGGGAGCTGTTTTTT. This translates into CATSTWGATGELFF.

The chain couples TRBV7-9 to TRBJ1-4; D may be TRBD1 (5 bases). V lost 5 bases to trimming and J lost 10 bases, with 14 bases between them. The germline CDR1 and CDR2 sequences are SEHNR and FQNEAQ (reference sequence). The CDR3 totals 13 residues. The CDR3 reads CASSNGVGTKLFF. As DNA, the CDR3 is TGTGCCAGCAGCAACGGTGTGGGGACAAAACTGTTTTTT.

The J gene is TRBJ1-1, the V gene TRBV6-1, with TRBD1 identical over 8 bases. CDR1 MNHNS and CDR2 SASEGT come from the germline V gene. Trimming removed 4 bases from V and 5 bases from J; junction bases left unmatched: 18. The CDR3 has 18 residues. The CDR3 protein is CASSVSFGTGRMGTEAFF. Written as DNA, the CDR3 is TGTGCCAGCAGTGTTTCTTTCGGGACAGGTCGGATGGGGACTGAAGCTTTCTTT.

V usage is TRBV6-5 and J usage is TRBJ2-7; 8 bases line up with TRBD1. CDR1 and CDR2 from the germline V gene are MNHEY and SVGAGI. V was pared by 6 bases and J by 0 bases, with 7 bases of the junction left unmatched. This CDR3 has 15 amino acids. The CDR3 sequence: CASSQDRASSYEQYF. Here the CDR3 DNA reads TGTGCCAGCAGCCAGGACAGGGCCAGCTCCTACGAGCAGTACTTC.

This clone has a handful of counts. The V gene is TRBV11-2, the J gene TRBJ2-6; D may be TRBD2 (5 bases). This CDR3 has 18 residues. CDR1 and CDR2 from the germline V gene are SGHAT and FQNNGV. V lost 5 bases and J 0 bases, leaving 17 bases between the germline ends. The CDR3 spells CASSATPLASSGANVLTF. The CDR3 DNA reads as TGTGCCAGCAGCGCCACCCCCCTAGCCAGCTCTGGGGCCAACGTCCTGACTTTC. Full variable domain (rest looked up from reference TRBV11-2 and TRBJ2-6): EAGVAQSPRYKIIEKRQSVAFWCNPISGHATLYWYQQILGQGPKLLIQFQNNGVVDDSQLPKDRFSAERLKGVDSTLKIQPAKLEDSAVYLCASSATPLASSGANVLTFGAGSRLTVL.

The chain carries TRBV29-1 and TRBJ1-2; a possible D gene is TRBD1 (5 bases). Per the germline V gene, CDR1 is SQVTM and CDR2 is ANQGSEA. V lost 2 bases and J 4 bases, leaving 8 bases between the germline ends. CDR3 size: 12 residues. CDR3 loop: CSVEQGFYGYTF. The CDR3 DNA sequence: TGCAGCGTTGAACAGGGATTCTATGGCTACACCTTC. Using reference TRBV29-1 and TRBJ1-2 for the parts outside the CDR3, the full variable domain is SAVISQKPSRDICQRGTSLTIQCQVDSQVTMMFWYRQQPGQSLTLIATANQGSEATYESGFVIDKFPISRPNLTFSTLTVSNMSPEDSSIYLCSVEQGFYGYTFGSGTRLTVV.

The chain couples TRBV6-5 to TRBJ1-5; 10 bases are a match to TRBD1. The CDR3 is 14 amino acids. V was pared by 6 bases and J by 9 bases, with 8 bases of the junction left unmatched. The V gene's germline CDR1 is MNHEY and CDR2 SVGAGI. The CDR3 region has the DNA TGTGCCAGCAGAGGGACAGGGGCGGGATCGCCCCAGCATTTT. This sequence encodes CASRGTGAGSPQHF.

The chain carries TRBV27 and TRBJ2-7; 9 bases agree with TRBD2. Germline V CDR1 and CDR2: MNHEY, SMNVEV (reference sequence). Losses at the gene ends were 3 bases for V and 3 bases for J; bases not matched to a gene: 9. The CDR3 length is 16 residues. CDR3 amino acids: CASSLVAGETNYEQYF. CDR3 nucleotides: TGTGCCAGCAGTTTGGTAGCGGGGGAGACAAACTACGAGCAGTACTTC.

This clone is a singleton in its sample. The V call is TRBV7-2, the J call TRBJ2-3; D unclear. Germline loops: CDR1 SGHTA, CDR2 FQGNSA. V was pared by 2 bases and J by 2 bases, with 11 bases between. CDR3 length: 15 amino acids. CDR3 sequence (DNA): TGTGCCAGCAGCTTAAGAGGTGGACCCACAGATACGCAGTATTTT. Encoded protein: CASSLRGGPTDTQYF. The variable domain in full, with the rest retrieved from reference TRBV7-2 and TRBJ2-3, is GAGVSQSPSNKVTEKGKDVELRCDPISGHTALYWYRQSLGQGLEFLIYFQGNSAPDKSGLPSDRFSAERTGGSVSTLTIQRTQQEDSAVYLCASSLRGGPTDTQYFGPGTRLTVL.

V gene TRBV18 combines with J gene TRBJ2-3; 11 bases match TRBD2. V lost 3 bases, J lost 4 bases, and 6 bases stayed unmatched. CDR3 length: 16 amino acids. CDR1 and CDR2 from the germline V gene are KGHSH and LQKENI. This CDR3 reads CASSPLSGGAPDTQYF. The CDR3 DNA follows: TGTGCCAGCTCACCCCTTAGCGGGGGGGCCCCAGATACGCAGTATTTT.

The chain links TRBV5-4 to TRBJ2-2, with 7 nucleotides matching TRBD2. From germline, CDR1 is SGHNT and CDR2 YYREEE (reference sequence). The CDR3 contains 13 residues. Trimming took 3 bases from V and 5 from J; bases not matched to a gene: 1. CDR3: CASSWGGTGELFF. In DNA form, the CDR3 reads TGTGCCAGCAGCTGGGGGGGGACCGGGGAGCTGTTTTTT. Looking up the rest from reference TRBV5-4 and TRBJ2-2 gives the full variable domain: ETGVTQSPTHLIKTRGQQVTLRCSSQSGHNTVSWYQQALGQGPQFIFQYYREEENGRGNFPPRFSGLQFPNYSSELNVNALELDDSALYLCASSWGGTGELFFGEGSRLTVL.

The chain employs TRBV6-5 and TRBJ2-7; either TRBD1 or TRBD2 may supply D (5 bases each). V shed 6 bases and J shed 0 bases, with 12 bases lying between them. This CDR3 is 14 amino acids long. In germline, CDR1 is MNHEY, CDR2 SVGAGI. The CDR3 reads CASRGTVSSYEQYF. The CDR3 DNA follows: TGTGCCAGCAGAGGGACCGTCAGCTCCTACGAGCAGTACTTC.

In DNA form, the CDR3 reads TGTGCCAGTACCTCAGGAGGCGGAGGGGATGAAAAACTGTTTTTT. The encoded protein is CASTSGGGGDEKLFF. The chain has TRBV19 and TRBJ1-4; D is perhaps TRBD1 (5 bases). The CDR3 has 15 amino acids. Germline V gene lookup returns CDR1 LNHDA and CDR2 SQIVND (reference sequence). V lost 7 bases to trimming and J lost 6 bases, with 18 bases between them.

The J gene is TRBJ2-3, the V gene TRBV18; maybe TRBD1 (5 bases). Trimming took 1 base from V and 4 from J, leaving 6 bases between them. The CDR3 runs to 13 residues. Germline loops: CDR1 KGHSH, CDR2 LQKENI. CDR3: CASSPQGSDTQYF. The CDR3, as DNA: TGTGCCAGCTCACCACAGGGGTCAGATACGCAGTATTTT.

The V call is TRBV5-1, the J call TRBJ2-5, with a tentative D call TRBD2 (7 bases). This CDR3 contains 15 residues. The V gene's germline CDR1 is SGHRS and CDR2 YFSETQ. The V end was cut by 7 bases, the J end by 1 base, with 17 bases between. CDR3 in DNA: TGCGCCAGCGGACTAGTTTTGGACAGCCAAGAGACCCAGTACTTC. It specifies CASGLVLDSQETQYF.

The V and J genes are TRBV27 and TRBJ2-6; D possibly corresponds to TRBD2 (5 bases). The CDR3 is made up of 14 amino acids. Germline loops: CDR1 MNHEY, CDR2 SMNVEV (reference sequence). The V end lost 8 bases, the J end lost 3 bases, and 11 bases lay between the germline ends. The CDR3 nucleotides read TGTGCCAGCCGAGAGGGTGATGGGGCCAACGTCCTGACTTTC. It encodes CASREGDGANVLTF.

This chain uses TRBV18 with TRBJ1-6; TRBD1 is a possible D gene (5 bases). V lost 4 bases and J 6 bases, leaving 10 bases between the germline ends. The V gene's germline CDR1 is KGHSH and CDR2 LQKENI. The CDR3 sequence is 14 residues long. The DNA of the CDR3 is TGTGCCAGCTCACAGACAGATAGTAATTCACCCCTCCACTTT. Translating it yields CASSQTDSNSPLHF.

The rearrangement uses TRBV30 and TRBJ2-3; D gene unclear. Germline lookup yields CDR1 GTSNPN and CDR2 SVGIG (reference sequence). This CDR3 is built from 14 residues. The germline V and J ends were trimmed by 4 bases and 2 bases, with 13 bases remaining between them. CDR3 loop: CAWTRMGHTDTQYF. CDR3 nucleotides: TGTGCCTGGACTAGAATGGGTCACACAGATACGCAGTATTTT.

The V gene is TRBV5-4, the J gene TRBJ2-2; 7 positions agree with TRBD1. The CDR3 totals 15 residues. Trimming removed 3 bases from V and 3 bases from J; junction bases left unmatched: 5. From germline, CDR1 is SGHNT and CDR2 YYREEE (reference sequence). This CDR3 is CASSWGTAHTGELFF. For the CDR3, the DNA is TGTGCCAGCAGCTGGGGGACAGCTCACACCGGGGAGCTGTTTTTT. Full variable domain (outside the CDR3, taken from reference TRBV5-4 and TRBJ2-2): ETGVTQSPTHLIKTRGQQVTLRCSSQSGHNTVSWYQQALGQGPQFIFQYYREEENGRGNFPPRFSGLQFPNYSSELNVNALELDDSALYLCASSWGTAHTGELFFGEGSRLTVL.

This clone was seen more than once but under ten times. The chain is built from TRBV7-9 and TRBJ2-2; D remains ambiguous. Germline V gene lookup returns CDR1 SEHNR and CDR2 FQNEAQ (reference sequence). V was shortened by 1 base and J by 6 bases, with 6 bases between the two germline ends. The CDR3 covers 13 residues. DNA of the CDR3: TGTGCCAGCAGCTTAGTCGGCCCCGGGGAGCTGTTTTTT. The encoded protein is CASSLVGPGELFF. The full variable domain, its missing parts supplied by reference TRBV7-9 and TRBJ2-2, is DTGVSQNPRHKITKRGQNVTFRCDPISEHNRLYWYRQTLGQGPEFLTYFQNEAQLEKSRLLSDRFSAERPKGSFSTLEIQRTEQGDSAMYLCASSLVGPGELFFGEGSRLTVL.

The chain has TRBV7-9 and TRBJ2-5; 13 bases fit TRBD2. The CDR3 loop spans 18 amino acids. The V gene's germline CDR1 is SEHNR and CDR2 FQNEAQ (reference sequence). V shed 0 bases, J shed 3 bases, and the junction held 7 bases outside the gene matches. The CDR3 loop is CASSLAFGTSGAEETQYF. The CDR3 DNA is TGTGCCAGCAGCTTAGCCTTTGGGACTAGCGGGGCAGAAGAGACCCAGTACTTC.